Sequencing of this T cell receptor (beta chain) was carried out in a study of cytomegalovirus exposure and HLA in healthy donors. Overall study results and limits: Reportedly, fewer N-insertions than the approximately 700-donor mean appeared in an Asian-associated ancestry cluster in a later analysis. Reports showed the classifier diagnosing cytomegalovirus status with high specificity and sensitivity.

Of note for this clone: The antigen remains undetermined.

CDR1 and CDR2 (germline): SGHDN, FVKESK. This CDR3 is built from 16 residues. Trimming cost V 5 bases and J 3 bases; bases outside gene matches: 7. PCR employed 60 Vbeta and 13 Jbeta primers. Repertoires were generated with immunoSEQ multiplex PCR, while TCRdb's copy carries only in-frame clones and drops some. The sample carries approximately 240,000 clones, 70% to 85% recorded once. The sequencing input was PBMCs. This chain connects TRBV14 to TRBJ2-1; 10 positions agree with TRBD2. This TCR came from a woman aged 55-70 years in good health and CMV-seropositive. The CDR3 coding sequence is TGTGCCAGCAGCTACCATAGCGGGGGGATCTACAATGAGCAGTTCTTC. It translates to CASSYHSGGIYNEQFF.